This T cell receptor (beta chain) is drawn from a study of cytomegalovirus exposure and HLA in healthy donors. Findings and limits, study-wide: Among immune exposure information, only CMV serostatus was available. Reportedly, a later analysis found an Asian-associated ancestry cluster had fewer N-insertions than the approximately 700-donor mean.

Primers included in the PCR were 60 Vbeta and 13 Jbeta primers. Here immunoSEQ multiplex PCR was the method, and the copy in TCRdb shows in-frame clones only, minus some. Of approximately 170,000 clones in the sample, over 70% were seen once. As regards this clone: Antigen: not known.

CDR1 is LGHNA, CDR2 YNFKEQ, per germline. The CDR3 has 12 residues. Trimming left V 4 bases short and J 7 bases short, with 11 bases between. The chain links TRBV4-2 to TRBJ2-7; the D gene is possibly TRBD2 (7 bases). Sequenced sample: PBMCs. The sequence was obtained from a boy aged 2 to 9 in good health and CMV-seronegative. CDR3: CASSLGRGEQYF. CDR3 bases: TGTGCCAGCAGCCTAGGGAGGGGGGAGCAGTACTTC.